This is a list of T cell receptor beta chains from one sample in a study of spatial heterogeneity in lung cancer. Via MiXCR, TCRdb re-called the 5' RACE reads, giving one row per CDR3 protein. The table lists tens of thousands of distinct CDR3 sequences, less than 3.5% of them singletons. The source material was PBMCs, sampled at surgery. These receptors all come from a female donor with early-stage non-small cell lung cancer. Both conserved end residues are part of each CDR3. D genes are given only for firm matches. A clone size is listed for some rows: how often the clone was seen (once, few, many), or a class if it is expanded.

J gene,V gene,D gene,clone size,CDR3 protein,CDR3 DNA
TRBJ1-5,TRBV19,.,few,CASASGPGSNRPQHF,TGTGCCAGTGCCTCCGGGCCGGGGAGCAATCGGCCCCAGCATTTT
TRBJ2-1,TRBV12-3/TRBV12-4,.,many,CASSSRTGSSYNEQFF,TGTGCCAGCAGCTCCCGGACTGGGAGCTCCTACAATGAGCAGTTCTTC
TRBJ2-3,TRBV2,.,many,CASSGGQPADTQYF,TGTGCCAGCAGTGGAGGACAGCCGGCAGATACGCAGTATTTT
TRBJ2-3,TRBV5-5,TRBD2,many,CASSYLGTSGMTDTQYF,TGTGCCAGCAGCTACCTAGGGACTAGCGGGATGACAGATACGCAGTATTTT
TRBJ1-2,TRBV7-2,.,many,CASSLRGAGDGYTF,TGTGCCAGCAGCTTGCGGGGCGCGGGGGATGGCTACACCTTC
TRBJ2-7,TRBV18,.,.,CASSHITGNYEQYF,TGTGCCAGCTCGCATATTACAGGGAACTACGAGCAGTACTTC
TRBJ2-6,TRBV20-1,.,.,CSAPQSGRSGANVLTF,TGCAGTGCCCCCCAGTCGGGGCGGTCTGGGGCCAACGTCCTGACTTTC
TRBJ2-5,TRBV20-1,TRBD2,medium-sized,CSARLAGQETQYF,TGCAGTGCTAGACTAGCGGGACAAGAGACCCAGTACTTC
TRBJ1-6,TRBV10-3,.,medium-sized,CAISEQARTDNSPLHF,TGTGCCATCAGTGAACAAGCCCGAACCGATAATTCACCCCTCCACTTT
TRBJ2-7,TRBV7-9,TRBD1,many,CASSHRDSYYEQYF,TGTGCCAGCAGCCACCGGGACAGTTACTACGAGCAGTACTTC
TRBJ2-2,TRBV7-8,TRBD2,many,CASSWTSGRTNTGELFF,TGTGCCAGCAGCTGGACTAGCGGGAGGACGAACACCGGGGAGCTGTTTTTT
TRBJ2-1,TRBV7-2,TRBD2,many,CASSLEASGSAEQFF,TGTGCCAGCAGCTTAGAAGCTAGCGGGAGTGCCGAGCAGTTCTTC
TRBJ1-5,TRBV7-3,.,many,CASSLTGSRGEPQHF,TGTGCCAGCAGCTTAACAGGGTCCCGCGGCGAGCCCCAGCATTTT
TRBJ2-7,TRBV5-6,.,many,CASSLGAAHYEQYF,TGTGCCAGCAGCTTGGGGGCGGCCCACTACGAGCAGTACTTC
TRBJ1-4,TRBV7-9,.,many,CASSRGDVREKLFF,TGTGCCAGCAGCCGCGGTGATGTCCGCGAAAAACTGTTTTTT
TRBJ2-7,TRBV19,TRBD2,many,CATGGAAAYEQYF,TGTGCCACGGGGGGTGCGGCGGCCTACGAGCAGTACTTC
TRBJ2-3,TRBV2,.,few,CASSEALWESTDTQYF,TGTGCCAGCAGTGAAGCGTTGTGGGAAAGCACAGATACGCAGTATTTT
TRBJ2-1,TRBV24-1,.,many,CATSDHQPPNEQFF,TGTGCCACCAGTGATCACCAGCCACCGAATGAGCAGTTCTTC
TRBJ2-3,TRBV29-1,.,many,CSVEDLGDTQYF,TGCAGCGTTGAAGACTTAGGCGATACGCAGTATTTT
TRBJ2-3,TRBV5-1,.,many,CASTLEVVADTQYF,TGCGCCAGCACCTTGGAGGTGGTGGCAGATACGCAGTATTTT
TRBJ2-2,TRBV10-3,.,many,CAISVARTNTGELFF,TGTGCCATCAGTGTAGCCAGAACAAACACCGGGGAGCTGTTTTTT
TRBJ2-4,TRBV27,.,many,CASSRGREVAKNIQYF,TGTGCCAGCAGTAGGGGGAGGGAGGTAGCCAAAAACATTCAGTACTTC
TRBJ2-7,TRBV7-2,.,many,CASSLEVLSYEQYF,TGTGCCAGCAGCTTAGAGGTACTTTCCTACGAGCAGTACTTC
TRBJ2-7,TRBV25-1,.,many,CASGSHEQYF,TGTGCCAGCGGCAGCCACGAGCAGTACTTC
TRBJ1-2,TRBV6-7,.,few,CASSYSNRRVGYTF,TGTGCCAGCAGTTACTCAAACCGACGGGTTGGCTACACCTTC
TRBJ2-7,TRBV6-1,.,.,CASTSAYEQYF,TGTGCCAGCACTTCGGCCTACGAGCAGTACTTC
TRBJ2-1,TRBV27,.,few,CASRTGTYNEQFF,TGTGCCAGCCGGACCGGGACATACAATGAGCAGTTCTTC
TRBJ2-5,TRBV6-6,.,few,CASSKISGNVPQYF,TGTGCCAGCTCCAAAATTAGCGGCAATGTGCCCCAGTACTTC
TRBJ2-7,TRBV5-1,TRBD1,few,CASSFGTVNTYEQYF,TGCGCCAGCAGCTTCGGGACAGTTAATACCTACGAGCAGTACTTC
TRBJ2-3,TRBV4-1,TRBD2,many,CASSQDPAGVGDTQYF,TGCGCCAGCAGCCAAGATCCCGCGGGAGTGGGAGATACGCAGTATTTT
TRBJ2-3,TRBV27,TRBD2,many,CASSLKGLAEDTQYF,TGTGCCAGCAGTTTAAAAGGACTAGCAGAGGATACGCAGTATTTT
TRBJ2-5,TRBV10-3,.,many,CAISESLEPGETQYF,TGTGCCATCAGTGAGTCCCTAGAACCTGGGGAGACCCAGTACTTC
TRBJ1-5,TRBV14,.,medium-sized,CASSQTGTRQPQHF,TGTGCCAGCAGCCAAACAGGGACAAGGCAGCCCCAGCATTTT
TRBJ2-5,TRBV29-1,.,medium-sized,CSVELTGEYQETQYF,TGCAGCGTTGAGCTGACAGGAGAGTACCAAGAGACCCAGTACTTC
TRBJ2-4,TRBV27,.,many,CASSPSAIAKNIQYF,TGTGCCAGCAGCCCTTCGGCCATAGCCAAAAACATTCAGTACTTC
TRBJ1-6,TRBV4-1,TRBD1,many,CASSQLKPRQGFSPLHF,TGCGCCAGCAGCCAACTAAAACCGAGACAGGGCTTTTCACCCCTCCACTTT
TRBJ2-5,TRBV20-1,.,many,CSATPGAGTAYF,TGCAGTGCTACCCCCGGGGCCGGGACTGCATACTTC
TRBJ2-5,TRBV3-1,.,few,CASSQVEKYF,TGTGCCAGCAGCCAAGTAGAGAAGTACTTC
TRBJ2-7,TRBV4-1,.,many,CASSDHPYSSYEQYF,TGCGCCAGCTCCGACCATCCCTATAGTTCCTACGAGCAGTACTTC
TRBJ1-1,TRBV11-3,.,many,CASSLVGGKAFF,TGTGCCAGCAGCTTAGTTGGGGGCAAAGCTTTCTTT
TRBJ2-3,TRBV3-1,TRBD2,many,CASSYGTSGIRTTDTQYF,TGTGCCAGCAGTTACGGGACTAGCGGGATCCGGACCACAGATACGCAGTATTTT
TRBJ2-1,TRBV6-1,.,many,CASHPQGQPYNEQFF,TGTGCCAGCCACCCCCAGGGTCAACCCTACAATGAGCAGTTCTTC
TRBJ1-1,TRBV12-5,.,.,CASGRGLNTEAFF,TGTGCTAGTGGTCGGGGCCTGAACACTGAAGCTTTCTTT
TRBJ2-2,TRBV15,.,many,CATARGTLTGELFF,TGTGCCACCGCTCGGGGAACATTGACCGGGGAGCTGTTTTTT
TRBJ2-7,TRBV19,TRBD2,many,CATRTLGGGEQYF,TGTGCCACTCGGACCCTCGGGGGGGGAGAGCAGTACTTC
TRBJ2-7,TRBV3-1,.,few,CASSQDHGQEAEQYF,TGTGCCAGCAGCCAAGATCATGGCCAGGAGGCCGAGCAGTACTTC
TRBJ1-4,TRBV20-1,.,many,CSARDLGREKLFF,TGCAGTGCTAGAGATTTGGGGCGGGAAAAACTGTTTTTT
TRBJ2-1,TRBV10-2,TRBD2,.,CASAGWETSGFEGDEQFF,TGCGCCAGCGCTGGCTGGGAGACTAGCGGGTTCGAGGGGGATGAGCAGTTCTTC
TRBJ2-7,TRBV5-1,TRBD2,.,CASSLDSGRLDEQYF,TGCGCCAGCAGCTTGGATAGCGGGAGGCTGGATGAGCAGTACTTC
TRBJ2-6,TRBV2,TRBD1,many,CASRGTGTTPGANVLTF,TGTGCCAGCAGGGGGACAGGGACCACCCCGGGGGCCAACGTCCTGACTTTC
TRBJ1-6,TRBV28,.,.,CASSLRYSPLHF,TGTGCCAGCAGTCTCAGGTATTCACCCCTCCACTTT
TRBJ2-4,TRBV25-1,TRBD1,many,CASSGRTGENIQYF,TGTGCCAGCAGTGGTAGGACAGGGGAAAACATTCAGTACTTC
TRBJ2-7,TRBV6-5,TRBD2,many,CASSYSGERGAYEQYF,TGTGCCAGCAGTTACTCGGGGGAGCGGGGGGCGTACGAGCAGTACTTC
TRBJ2-3,TRBV28,.,many,CASSGGLGDTQYF,TGTGCCAGCAGTGGAGGGCTCGGGGATACGCAGTATTTT
TRBJ1-1,TRBV20-1,.,many,CSASEHGPFF,TGCAGTGCTAGCGAACACGGGCCCTTCTTT